This TCR beta chain is from a study of cytomegalovirus exposure and HLA in healthy donors. About the research overall: A preliminary data release comprised 80 million or so unique TCRs obtained from HLA-typed donors.

With regard to this clone: As yet, its antigen is unknown.

V shed 4 bases and J shed 1 base, with 8 bases lying between them. CDR1 and CDR2 from the germline V gene are LGHNA and YSLEER. The CDR3 contains 13 residues. Study-wide results and limits: The authors enumerated 164 TCR beta chains as linked to cytomegalovirus. Rarity characterized most TCR sequences, yet some public TCRs appeared in many donors.

In the PCR, 60 Vbeta and 13 Jbeta primers were used. The authors' processing: In a later analysis, the count reached about 75 million unique TCR beta chains, with roughly 11 million shared. Measured with immunoSEQ multiplex PCR; TCRdb has only the in-frame clones, and not every one. The DNA gave D and trimming, while V, J and clone size come from that table. The profile shows about 110,000 clones, about 76% of them singletons. This chain uses TRBV4-3 with TRBJ2-7, with a weak D call TRBD1 (5 bases). This TCR was sampled from a woman in her thirties in good health and CMV-seronegative. Material: PBMCs. The CDR3 reads CASSPRQSYEQYF. DNA of the CDR3: TGCGCCAGCAGCCCCCGACAGTCCTACGAGCAGTACTTC.